This T cell receptor beta chain was captured by sequencing in a study of blood T cell repertoires in COVID-19 (dated by TCRdb to about 2020). For context, the study as a whole: Samples covering the acute and convalescent phases of COVID-19 were provided by collaborators in the United States, Italy and Spain. The prospective study material was composed of cDNA or gDNA derived from T cells, B-cell-depleted T cells, or PBMCs. The dataset comprised deeply sampled blood TCRbeta repertoires from subjects exposed to, actively infected with, or recovered from COVID-19. The repertoires were released in a freely available public database intended as a resource for research on the immune response to SARS-CoV-2. Samples were obtained from the ongoing ImmuneRACE study (first 160 participants) and from about 1,300 subjects provided by 6 global collaborators. Nearly every sample came with metadata listing a de-identified subject ID, COVID-19 status, age in years and sex. Where available, HLA class I and class II types were obtained from metadata supplied by the sample provider rather than from assay-based typing. Study-wide findings and limitations: How much clinical and demographic metadata was included differed by source and by participant, and the metadata was provided uncurated.

With regard to this clone: Its antigen remains unidentified. Per-nucleotide qualities are absent, and no much larger clonotype sits a single base away.

Including the terminal cysteine and phenylalanine, the CDR3 comprises 14 residues. CDR3 DNA is the only sequence kept; it has 42 bases, read in frame from the first base. From the germline V gene, CDR1 is SGHRS and CDR2 is YFSETQ. The junction carries 7 bases between V and J, which are trimmed by 1 base and 0 bases respectively. The immunoSEQ Assay, a bias-controlled multiplex PCR, was used to amplify TCRbeta CDR3 regions from genomic DNA. The paper's processing steps were these. Nucleated cell counts per sample were estimated from amplification of reference gene primers within the assay. To quantify the absolute abundance of each unique TCRbeta CDR3 rearrangement, sequence reads were collapsed and filtered. For each sample, productive Simpson clonality was calculated as the square root of Simpson's diversity index over productive rearrangements. TCRdb limited this immuneACCESS table to in-frame rearrangements with V and J called. A share of clones is missing; checked studies link under half to unresolved V genes, and the rest is unexplained. The D gene and trimming were derived from the DNA, and the V and J assignments and clone size from that table. The sample table contains about 380,000 clones; only one count was recorded for around 87% of them. Jointly, the top ten make up 1.3% of the sample.

Enrolling through a virtual design, the prospective study's participants ranged in age from roughly 18 to 90 years and lived across roughly 24 United States geographic areas. In the prospective study, participants were assigned to cohorts based on the clinical history participants reported in a screening survey and a study questionnaire. ImmuneRACE Cohort 3 recovered participants were defined by two consecutive negative NP/OP PCR tests, healthcare professional clearance, or symptom resolution. Each participant in the prospective study had whole blood, serum and a nasopharyngeal or oropharyngeal swab collected by mobile phlebotomists. Prospective study participants could optionally give additional blood draws and questionnaires over an approximately two-month period. Before DNA extraction, blood samples from the prospective study were shipped at room temperature or frozen.

The receptor comes from a man between 25 and 39 years old who had recovered from COVID-19. Sequenced input: PBMCs or T cells enriched from blood (not recorded which). The V gene is TRBV5-1 and the J gene is TRBJ2-5, with no confident D gene call. The CDR3 in this case is CASSLMADQETQYF. The nucleotide sequence reads TGCGCCAGCAGCTTGATGGCAGACCAAGAGACCCAGTACTTC.